This T cell receptor beta chain was profiled in a study of shared clonotypes between healthy human individuals. Trimming pared 5 bases from V and 3 bases from J, leaving 14 bases between. Germline-derived CDR1 and CDR2 are SQVTM and ANQGSEA. This CDR3 has 14 amino acids. This table comes from immunoSEQ multiplex PCR, and its TCRdb copy is limited to in-frame clones, with some not included. This table holds about 2.5 million clones, around 92% found once. J is TRBJ1-3 and V is TRBV29-1; no clear D. This sequence originates from a man aged 18 to 30 in good health. Some clones in this sample may be carry-over from other donors' samples. The sequenced sample consisted of naive CD4+ T cells from PBMCs. Subset here: CD45RA+ positively selected. CDR3: CSVLQSRIGNTIYF. The CDR3 DNA is TGCAGCGTTCTTCAGTCCAGGATTGGAAACACCATATATTTT.